This T cell receptor beta chain was documented in a study of T cells expressing NK-cell markers. On the study more broadly: Seven HCMV-seropositive donors and one seronegative donor made up the eight sequenced donors.

The CDR3 totals 14 residues. In germline, CDR1 is DFQATT, CDR2 SNEGSKA (reference sequence). Reprocessing the 5' RACE reads, TCRdb reports a single entry for every CDR3 protein and omits DNA. This table holds some 390,000 distinct CDR3 sequences. The sequencing input was blood T cells: a sorted CD56 or NKG2C T cell subset, CD4+ or CD8+ T cells, or bulk PBMC T cells (not recorded which). The TCR sequence derives from a woman in her forties or fifties in good health. The chain recombines TRBV20-1 with TRBJ2-4; without DNA, the TCRdb call of TRBD1 cannot be checked. CDR3 loop: CSARTGAQRNIQYF.